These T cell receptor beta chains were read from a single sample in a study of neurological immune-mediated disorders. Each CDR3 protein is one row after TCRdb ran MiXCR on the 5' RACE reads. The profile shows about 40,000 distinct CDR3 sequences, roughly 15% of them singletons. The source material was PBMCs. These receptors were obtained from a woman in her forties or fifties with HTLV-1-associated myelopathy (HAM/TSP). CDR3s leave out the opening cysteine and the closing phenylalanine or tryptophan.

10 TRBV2 AGGTANQPQH
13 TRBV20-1 SDNILRAMNTEAF
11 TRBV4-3 ASSQDRGGGYT
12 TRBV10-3 AISDGQGRTEAF
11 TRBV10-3 AISEGSSYEQY
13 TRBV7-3 ASSVSGARRETQY
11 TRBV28 ASSAPRVSPLH
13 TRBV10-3 AISEGLGENSLLH
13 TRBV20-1 SARHPSRASGELF
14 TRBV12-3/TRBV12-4 ASSSAGGGLLREQF
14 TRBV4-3 ASSQYWDSGTGELF
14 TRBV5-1 ASSLPSGGEADTQY
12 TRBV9 ASSVAQTNEKLF
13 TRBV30 AWSGLAGPLDEQF
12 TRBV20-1 SAREGPGNSPLH
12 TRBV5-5 ASSATGGITEAF
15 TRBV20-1 SASMGTGGEGFYGYT
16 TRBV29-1 SVVGLWGLAGYQETQY
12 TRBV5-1 ASSLGGVQETQY
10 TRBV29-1 SVEGAEEKLF
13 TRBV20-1 SATSSTVRTGELF
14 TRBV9 ASSQYPGQVDYGYT
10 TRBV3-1 ASASYNSPLH
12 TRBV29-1 SVENRGLWNEQF
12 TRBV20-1 SARKGTGYEKLF
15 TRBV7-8 ASSLVARGLSTDTQY
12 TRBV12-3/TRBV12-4 ASSLAGQGGGYT
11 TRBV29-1 SVPDSLNTEAF
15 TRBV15 ATSRAGLGYSYNEQF
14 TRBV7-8 ASSLRRASTNEKLF
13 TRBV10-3 AISADREMGETQY
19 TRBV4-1 ASSQDHGLAGADVGRETQY
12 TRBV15 ATRDRAGENIQY
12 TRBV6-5 ASSYRVGDSPLH
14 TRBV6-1 ASSPRAGVGNQPQH
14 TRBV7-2 ASSLAGGGAFNEQF
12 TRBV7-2 ASSLGRGNNEQF
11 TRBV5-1 ASSRGQGGEQY
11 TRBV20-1 SGPGANTDTQY
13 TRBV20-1 SARVTGGVGNEQF
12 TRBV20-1 SARPPLGVHEQF
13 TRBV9 ASSVASNSYNEQF
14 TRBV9 ASSVGASGPQETQY
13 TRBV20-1 SAQEGRPPGTEAF
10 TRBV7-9 ASSLVDQPQH
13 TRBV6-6 ASSSVDSGANVLT
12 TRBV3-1 ASSPLDRAVVAF
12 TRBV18 ASHSGAGDEKLF
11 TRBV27 ASSFLGQVEQF
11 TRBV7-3 ASSLSDEETQY
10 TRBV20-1 SAPRRKTEAF
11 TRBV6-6 ASSRAAAYEQY
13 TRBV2 ASSASGGPYNEQF